This T cell receptor (beta chain) was identified in a study of Ad26.COV2.S vaccination and SARS-CoV-2 variants. Findings and caveats of the study: People given the vaccine had a wider spike-specific TCR breadth than placebo recipients did.

V lost 5 bases and J 3 bases, leaving 11 bases between the germline ends. The germline V gene has CDR1 MNHEY and CDR2 SVGAGI. The CDR3 length is 14 residues. TCRdb's copy holds only in-frame clones and misses some; the assay was immunoSEQ multiplex PCR. The repertoire consists of about 350,000 clones, with approximately 90% occurring once and the leading ten covering around 5.3%. This clone has just one count. Its cognate antigen is unknown. Treatment described: roughly 20 received Ad26.COV2.S at low or high dose, single or two shots; roughly five received placebo; per-sample allocation not given. Specimens were obtained on day 63 following the first vaccine or placebo injection.

The genes are TRBV6-5 and TRBJ2-1; TRBD2 might be the D (7 bases). This TCR came from a person between 18 and 60 years old who received the Ad26.COV2.S COVID-19 vaccine or a placebo. This specimen was peripheral blood, taken in a trial of Ad26.COV2.S vaccine versus placebo. CDR3 sequence (DNA): TGTGCCAGCAGTATCGGGGGGCGCTACAATGAGCAGTTCTTC. It is translated as CASSIGGRYNEQFF.